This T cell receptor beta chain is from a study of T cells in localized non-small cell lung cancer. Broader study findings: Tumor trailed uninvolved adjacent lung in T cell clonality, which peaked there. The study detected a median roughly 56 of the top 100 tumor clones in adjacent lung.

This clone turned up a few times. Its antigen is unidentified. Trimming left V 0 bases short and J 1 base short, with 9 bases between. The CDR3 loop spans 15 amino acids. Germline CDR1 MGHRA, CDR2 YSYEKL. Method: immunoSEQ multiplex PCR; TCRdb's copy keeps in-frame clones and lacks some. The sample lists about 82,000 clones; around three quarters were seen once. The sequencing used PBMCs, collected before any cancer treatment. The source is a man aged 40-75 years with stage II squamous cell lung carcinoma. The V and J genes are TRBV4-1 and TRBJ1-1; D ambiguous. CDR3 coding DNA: TGCGCCAGCAGCCAAGATCTCCAGAAGAACACTGAAGCTTTCTTT. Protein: CASSQDLQKNTEAFF.